The subject of this entry is one T cell receptor beta chain. This clonotype appeared a few times. The antigen it recognizes is unknown. No much larger clonotype is one base removed from it; base qualities were not supplied. Reading the germline V gene (reference sequence) gives CDR1 SEHNR and CDR2 FQNEAQ. Counted from cysteine to phenylalanine, this CDR3 has 13 amino acids. The sequence is cut down to CDR3 DNA, 39 bases in frame from base 1. The germline V end is reduced by 7 bases and the J end by 4 bases; junction bases left unmatched: 5. The treatment or condition label on this specimen signifies: in vitro stimulation with specific CMV peptide epitopes to enrich CMV-specific T cells. The data were produced on an Illumina HiSeq 1500. TCRdb passed the public sequencing reads through fastp at Q25 and MiXCR, retaining productive beta sequences. One record per CDR3 amino acid sequence lists the most common genes and DNA. Recorded for this sample are roughly 990,000 distinct CDR3 sequences; about a third of them occurred a single time. The top ten hold over 12% of the sample.

This entry belongs to a study of T cell repertoires in cytomegalovirus infection (dated by TCRdb to between 2018 and 2021). For the wider study: Alongside well-studied HLA-B-restricted epitopes, the peptide stimulations were aimed at recently identified HLA-C-restricted CMV epitopes, whose presentation resists viral immunomodulation. Donor HLA type was relevant to the analysis, as public TCR beta signatures indicated carriage of CMV infection together with the matching HLA type.

Summary of the overall study and its limitations: The ex vivo response was dominated by HLA-C-restricted CMV-specific TCR beta clonotypes, and the single most frequent clonotype in two of eight donors was supplied by these HLA-C-restricted clonotypes. In both this cohort and an independent roughly 350-donor cohort, the cumulative frequency of public TCR beta family members distinguished carriers of CMV infection plus the relevant HLA type.

The sequence derives from a human donor in good health (CMV status not recorded). Some clones in this sample may be carry-over from other donors' samples. The chain is made from TRBV7-9 and TRBJ1-1; 8 middle bases align to TRBD1. Here the sequenced sample was cultured CD8+ T cells from PBMCs, taken from culture after CMV antigen stimulation. The nucleotide sequence is TGTGCCAGCAACGAACAGGGGGGCACTGAAGCTTTCTTT. This gives the protein CASNEQGGTEAFF.